This T cell receptor beta chain was captured by sequencing in a study of control samples from healthy donors and cancer patients. This CDR3 is 14 amino acids long. V was cut by 0 bases and J by 2 bases, with 6 bases left in between. CDR1 is SGHNT, CDR2 YYREEE, per germline (reference sequence). The repertoire was sequenced with immunoSEQ multiplex PCR; TCRdb's copy has only in-frame clones and lacks some. The sample gives approximately 82,000 clones, approximately 89% of which show up once; roughly 20% is in the top ten. Sequenced: blood. This chain uses TRBV5-4 with TRBJ1-3; no firm D call. This sequence was found in a man aged 50 to 60 in good health. In DNA, the CDR3 is TGTGCCAGCAGCTTGGGACTGGCTGGAAACACCATATATTTT. Its translation is CASSLGLAGNTIYF.